This TCR beta chain was identified in a study of T cell clonotyping in hematopoietic cell transplantation. Notes on the study in general: At the given depth, recipient repertoires were over 95% de novo clonotypes. After transplant, recipient diversity fell while pathologically expanded clonotypes grew through day 180. Broader posttransplant TCR repertoire diversity was predicted by graft donor and pretransplant recipient Inverse Simpson Index values. CD4 and CD8 repertoire contributions could not be separated without sorting.

With respect to this clone: Its antigen is unidentified.

The germline V and J ends were trimmed by 7 bases and 6 bases, with 18 bases remaining between them. This CDR3 contains 15 residues. Germline CDR1 reads SNHLY; CDR2 reads FYNNEI. Assay: immunoSEQ multiplex PCR; the TCRdb copy retains only in-frame clones and omits some. The sample contains approximately 70,000 clones, around 94% of which appear only once. The source is a man aged 50 to 59 in good health. Some clones in this sample may be carry-over from other donors' samples. Sequenced sample: peripheral blood mononuclear cells. The chain is built from TRBV2 and TRBJ1-4; possible D gene TRBD1, 6 bases. The CDR3 protein is CASTADRLGDEKLFF. CDR3 bases: TGTGCCAGCACCGCCGACAGGCTGGGAGATGAAAAACTGTTTTTT.